A single sample is the source of the 7 T cell receptor beta chains below, sequenced in a study of blood T cells in healthy people across ages. A second PCR, run for about 7 to 11 cycles, used a sample-barcoded 5' primer plus a J-beta primer mix. Via MiXCR, TCRdb re-called the 5' RACE reads, giving one row per CDR3 protein. This table has fewer than 750,000 distinct CDR3 sequences, roughly 48% appearing once. Sequenced: blood. The receptors shown here come from a man older than 75 in good health.

The J gene is TRBJ2-3, the V gene TRBV5-1; no clear D. Trimming pared 4 bases from V and 7 bases from J, leaving 7 bases between. From germline, CDR1 is SGHRS and CDR2 YFSETQ. This CDR3 is built from 11 residues. The CDR3 DNA sequence: TGCGCCAGCAGCCTAACCCATACGCAGTATTTT. Its protein product is CASSLTHTQYF.

The chain combines TRBV10-3 with TRBJ2-7, with D uncertain. V was clipped by 8 bases and J by 2 bases, with 16 bases between them. The germline V gene has CDR1 ENHRY and CDR2 SYGVKD. The CDR3 loop spans 14 amino acids. The CDR3 protein is CAIGRREPPYEQYF. The CDR3 DNA is TGTGCCATCGGCCGCAGAGAACCCCCCTACGAGCAGTACTTC.

The table lists this clonotype with a few counts. The genes are TRBV20-1 and TRBJ2-1; TRBD2 aligns across 8 bases. J lost 1 base, V lost 8 bases, and 1 base had no gene match. The CDR3 is 12 residues long. Per the germline V gene, CDR1 is DFQATT and CDR2 is SNEGSKA (reference sequence). The CDR3 is CSSGSSYNEQFF. The CDR3 region has the DNA TGCAGTAGCGGGAGTTCCTACAATGAGCAGTTCTTC.

The chain has TRBV6-1 and TRBJ2-7, with unresolved D. This CDR3 has 12 residues. Trimming shortened V by 7 bases and J by 3 bases, and 10 bases separated the two germline ends. Germline V lookup: CDR1 MNHNS, CDR2 SASEGT. The CDR3 coding sequence is TGTGCCAGCACCCTCCCTGACTACGAGCAGTACTTC. Protein sequence: CASTLPDYEQYF.

DNA of the CDR3: TGTGCCAGCAGCTTAGGTTTCCGGGGGACTGAAGCTTTCTTT. As protein: CASSLGFRGTEAFF. This sequence joins TRBV11-2 and TRBJ1-1; D possibly corresponds to TRBD1 (5 bases). Trimming cost V 1 base and J 5 bases, with 11 bases left between them. The CDR3 sequence is 14 residues long. Germline assignment: CDR1 SGHAT and CDR2 FQNNGV.

The V gene is TRBV12-3 or TRBV12-4, the J gene TRBJ2-7; perhaps TRBD2 as D (6 bases). CDR3 length: 15 amino acids. V lost 4 bases and J 2 bases, leaving 15 bases between the germline ends. In nucleotides, the CDR3 is TGTGCCAGCAGTTCCACCGGGACTCGAGCCTACGAGCAGTACTTC. Protein: CASSSTGTRAYEQYF.

The rearrangement joins TRBV5-1 to TRBJ2-7; 7 bases are shared with TRBD1. Trimming took 0 bases from V and 6 from J; bases not matched to a gene: 9. CDR1 is SGHRS, CDR2 YFSETQ, per germline. The CDR3 covers 15 residues. The CDR3: CASSLAETGFLEQYF. CDR3 coding DNA: TGCGCCAGCAGCTTGGCCGAGACAGGGTTCCTCGAGCAGTACTTC. The complete variable domain, with remaining parts taken from reference TRBV5-1 and TRBJ2-7, reads KAGVTQTPRYLIKTRGQQVTLSCSPISGHRSVSWYQQTPGQGLQFLFEYFSETQRNKGNFPGRFSGRQFSNSRSEMNVSTLELGDSALYLCASSLAETGFLEQYFGPGTRLTVT.